This TCR beta chain emerged from a study of shared clonotypes between healthy human individuals. CDR1 is MNHEY, CDR2 SVGAGI, per germline. There are 15 residues in the CDR3. The V end lost 5 bases, the J end lost 5 bases, and 18 bases lay between the germline ends. Around 30,000 T cell genomes (around 0.2 ug DNA) went into each sorted-subset replicate. The table came from immunoSEQ multiplex PCR; TCRdb's copy has only in-frame clones and leaves some out. The sample yields about 1.1 million clones, about 80% seen once. The CD4+ fraction was divided into a CD45RA+ naive subset and a CD45RA-negative memory subset.

This clonotype was sampled from a man aged 18-30 years in good health. Some clones in this sample may be carry-over from other donors' samples. Sequenced material: memory CD4+ T cells from PBMCs. Subset denoted: CD45RA-negative fraction. The V gene is TRBV6-5, the J gene TRBJ2-5; D not resolved. The CDR3: CASSAVAQSGETQYF. In DNA, the CDR3 is TGTGCCAGCAGTGCCGTCGCACAAAGTGGGGAGACCCAGTACTTC.